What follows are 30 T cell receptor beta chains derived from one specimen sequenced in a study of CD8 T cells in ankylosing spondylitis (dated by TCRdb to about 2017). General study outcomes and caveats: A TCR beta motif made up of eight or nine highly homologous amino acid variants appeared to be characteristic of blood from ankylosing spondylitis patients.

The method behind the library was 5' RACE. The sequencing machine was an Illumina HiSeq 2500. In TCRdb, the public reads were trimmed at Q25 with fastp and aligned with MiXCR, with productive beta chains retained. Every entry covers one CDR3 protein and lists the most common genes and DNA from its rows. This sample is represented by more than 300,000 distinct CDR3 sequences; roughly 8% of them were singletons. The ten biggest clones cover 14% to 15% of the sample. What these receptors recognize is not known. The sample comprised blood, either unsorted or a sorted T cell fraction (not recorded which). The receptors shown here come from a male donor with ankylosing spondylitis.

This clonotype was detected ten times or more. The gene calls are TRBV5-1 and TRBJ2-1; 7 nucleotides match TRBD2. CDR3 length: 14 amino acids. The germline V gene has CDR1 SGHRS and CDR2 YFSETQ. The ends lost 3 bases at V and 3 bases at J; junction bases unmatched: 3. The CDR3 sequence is CASSSSGNYNEQFF. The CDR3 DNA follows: TGCGCCAGCAGCTCTAGCGGCAACTACAATGAGCAGTTCTTC.

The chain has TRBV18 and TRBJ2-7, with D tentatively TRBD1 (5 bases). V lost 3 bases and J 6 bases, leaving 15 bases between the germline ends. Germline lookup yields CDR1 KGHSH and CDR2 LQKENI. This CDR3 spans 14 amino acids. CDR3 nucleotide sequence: TGTGCCAGCTCACCTTCCTCAGGGATGCGCGAGCAGTACTTC. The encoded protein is CASSPSSGMREQYF.

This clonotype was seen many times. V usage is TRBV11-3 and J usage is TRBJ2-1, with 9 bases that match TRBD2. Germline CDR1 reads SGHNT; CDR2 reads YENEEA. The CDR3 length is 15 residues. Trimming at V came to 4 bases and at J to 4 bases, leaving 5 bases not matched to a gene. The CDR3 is CASSSLAGTYNEQFF. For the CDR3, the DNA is TGTGCCAGCAGCTCCCTAGCGGGAACTTACAATGAGCAGTTCTTC.

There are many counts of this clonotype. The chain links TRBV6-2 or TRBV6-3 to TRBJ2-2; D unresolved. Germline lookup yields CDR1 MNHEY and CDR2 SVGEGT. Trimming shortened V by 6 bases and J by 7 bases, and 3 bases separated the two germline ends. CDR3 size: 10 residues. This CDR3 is CASRDGELFF. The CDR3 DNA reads TGTGCCAGCAGAGACGGGGAGCTGTTTTTT.

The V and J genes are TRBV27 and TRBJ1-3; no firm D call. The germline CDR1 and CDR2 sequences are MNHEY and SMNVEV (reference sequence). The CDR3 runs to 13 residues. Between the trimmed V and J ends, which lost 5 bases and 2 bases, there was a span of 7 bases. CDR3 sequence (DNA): TGTGCCAGCAGTACGGCGGCTGGAAACACCATATATTTT. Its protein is CASSTAAGNTIYF.

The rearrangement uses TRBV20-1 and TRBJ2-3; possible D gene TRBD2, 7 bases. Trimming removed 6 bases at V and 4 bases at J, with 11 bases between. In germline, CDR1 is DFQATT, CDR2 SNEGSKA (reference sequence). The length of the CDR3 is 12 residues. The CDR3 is CSAGGGPDTQYF. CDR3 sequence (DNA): TGCAGTGCAGGGGGGGGCCCAGATACGCAGTATTTT.

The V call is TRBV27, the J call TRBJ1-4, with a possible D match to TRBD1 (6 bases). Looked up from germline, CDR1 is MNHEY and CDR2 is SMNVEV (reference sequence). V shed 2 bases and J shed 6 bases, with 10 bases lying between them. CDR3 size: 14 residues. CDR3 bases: TGTGCCAGCAGTTTACAGGGGCCGGATGAAAAACTGTTTTTT. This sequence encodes CASSLQGPDEKLFF.

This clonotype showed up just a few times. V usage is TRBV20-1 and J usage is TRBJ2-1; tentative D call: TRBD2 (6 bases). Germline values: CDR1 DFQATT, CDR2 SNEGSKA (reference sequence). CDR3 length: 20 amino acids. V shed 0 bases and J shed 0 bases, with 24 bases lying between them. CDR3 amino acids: CSARDPRRLASLSSYNEQFF. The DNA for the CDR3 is TGCAGTGCTAGAGATCCGCGGAGGCTAGCGAGCCTGAGCTCCTACAATGAGCAGTTCTTC.

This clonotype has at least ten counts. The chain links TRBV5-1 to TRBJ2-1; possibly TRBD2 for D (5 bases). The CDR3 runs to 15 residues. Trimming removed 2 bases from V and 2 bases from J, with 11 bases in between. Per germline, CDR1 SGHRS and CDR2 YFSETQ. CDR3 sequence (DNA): TGCGCCAGCAGCTTCTTACTAGATCCCTACAATGAGCAGTTCTTC. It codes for CASSFLLDPYNEQFF.

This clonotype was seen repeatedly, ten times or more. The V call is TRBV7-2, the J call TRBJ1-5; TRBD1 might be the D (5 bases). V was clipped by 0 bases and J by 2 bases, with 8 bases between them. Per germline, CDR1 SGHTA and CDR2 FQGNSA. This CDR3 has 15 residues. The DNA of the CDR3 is TGTGCCAGCAGCTTAGCGCCGGGGGGCAATCAGCCCCAGCATTTT. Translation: CASSLAPGGNQPQHF.

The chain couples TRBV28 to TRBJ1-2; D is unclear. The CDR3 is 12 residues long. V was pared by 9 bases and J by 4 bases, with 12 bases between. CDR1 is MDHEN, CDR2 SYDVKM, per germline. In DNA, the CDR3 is TGTGCCAGTGGCAGGAAGAGCTATGGCTACACCTTC. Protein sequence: CASGRKSYGYTF.

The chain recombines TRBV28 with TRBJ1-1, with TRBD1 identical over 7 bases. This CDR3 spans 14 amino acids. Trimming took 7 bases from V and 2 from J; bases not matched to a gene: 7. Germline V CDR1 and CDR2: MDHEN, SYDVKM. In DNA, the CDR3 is TGTGCCAGCAAAATGGGACAGATCAACACTGAAGCTTTCTTT. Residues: CASKMGQINTEAFF.

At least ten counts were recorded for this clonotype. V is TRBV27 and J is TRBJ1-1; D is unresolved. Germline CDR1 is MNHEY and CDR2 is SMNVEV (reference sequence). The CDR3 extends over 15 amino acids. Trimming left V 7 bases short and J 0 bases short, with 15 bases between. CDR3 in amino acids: CASILRVDMNTEAFF. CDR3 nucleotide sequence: TGTGCCAGCATCTTGAGGGTCGACATGAACACTGAAGCTTTCTTT.

CDR3 residues: CSASRLVPGELFF. The DNA of the CDR3 is TGCAGTGCTAGTAGGCTAGTCCCCGGGGAGCTGTTTTTT. V and J are TRBV20-1 and TRBJ2-2; D not resolved. The CDR3 sequence is 13 residues long. V lost 3 bases to trimming and J lost 6 bases, with 11 bases between them. The germline V gene has CDR1 DFQATT and CDR2 SNEGSKA (reference sequence).

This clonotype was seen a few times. In DNA, the CDR3 is TGTGCCAGCAGCCTACAACCCGGACTCTACGAGCAGTACTTC. Its protein is CASSLQPGLYEQYF. The rearrangement joins TRBV11-3 to TRBJ2-7; D might be TRBD2 (5 bases). V dropped 5 bases and J dropped 3 bases, with 14 bases sitting between them. The germline gives CDR1 SGHNT, CDR2 YENEEA. This CDR3 spans 14 amino acids.

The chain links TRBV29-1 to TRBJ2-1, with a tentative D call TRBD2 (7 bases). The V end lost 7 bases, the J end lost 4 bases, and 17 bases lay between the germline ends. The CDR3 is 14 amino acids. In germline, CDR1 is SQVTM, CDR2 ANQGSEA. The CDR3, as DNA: TGCAGCGCCCAAGGGGGGAGGGATTACAATGAGCAGTTCTTC. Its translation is CSAQGGRDYNEQFF.

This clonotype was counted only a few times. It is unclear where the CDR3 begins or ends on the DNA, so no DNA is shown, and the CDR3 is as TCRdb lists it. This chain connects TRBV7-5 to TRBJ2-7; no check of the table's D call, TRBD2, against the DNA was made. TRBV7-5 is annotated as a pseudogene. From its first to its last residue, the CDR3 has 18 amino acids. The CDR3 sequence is CISVPEAISRTSGYEQYF.

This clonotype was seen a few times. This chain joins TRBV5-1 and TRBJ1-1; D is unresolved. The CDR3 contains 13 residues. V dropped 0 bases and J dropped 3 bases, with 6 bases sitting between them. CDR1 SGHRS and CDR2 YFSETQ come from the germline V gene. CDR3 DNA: TGCGCCAGCAGCTTGGATGTTTACACTGAAGCTTTCTTT. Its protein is CASSLDVYTEAFF. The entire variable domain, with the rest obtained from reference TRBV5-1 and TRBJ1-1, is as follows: KAGVTQTPRYLIKTRGQQVTLSCSPISGHRSVSWYQQTPGQGLQFLFEYFSETQRNKGNFPGRFSGRQFSNSRSEMNVSTLELGDSALYLCASSLDVYTEAFFGQGTRLTVV.

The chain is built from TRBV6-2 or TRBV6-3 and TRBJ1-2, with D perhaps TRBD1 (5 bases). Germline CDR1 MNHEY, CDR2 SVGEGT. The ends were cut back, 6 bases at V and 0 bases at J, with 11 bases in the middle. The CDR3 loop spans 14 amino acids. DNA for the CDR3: TGTGCCAGCAGCCGGTCGGGGCCTAACTATGGCTACACCTTC. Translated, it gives CASSRSGPNYGYTF.

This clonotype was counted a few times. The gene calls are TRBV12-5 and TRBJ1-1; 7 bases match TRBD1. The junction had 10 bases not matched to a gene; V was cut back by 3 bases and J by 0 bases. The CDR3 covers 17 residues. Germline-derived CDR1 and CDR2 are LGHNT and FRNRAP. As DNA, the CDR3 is TGTGCTAGTGGTTTAAACCTACGGACAGGTTTGAACACTGAAGCTTTCTTT. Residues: CASGLNLRTGLNTEAFF.

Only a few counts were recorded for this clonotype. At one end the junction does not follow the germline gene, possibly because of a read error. CDR3 loop: CASSFSVRGFGNTEAFF. CDR3 DNA sequence: TGTGCCAGCAGTTTTTCGGTGCGGGGATTCGGGAACACTGAAGCCTTCTTT. The chain links TRBV27 to TRBJ1-1; D uncertain. The CDR3 totals 17 residues. CDR1 and CDR2 from the germline V gene are MNHEY and SMNVEV (reference sequence).

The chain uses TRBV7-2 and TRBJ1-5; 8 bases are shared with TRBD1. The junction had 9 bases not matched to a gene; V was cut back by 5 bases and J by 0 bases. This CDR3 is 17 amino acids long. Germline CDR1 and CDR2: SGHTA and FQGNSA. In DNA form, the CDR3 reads TGTGCCAGCAGCCGTAGTGGGACAGGTTATAGCAATCAGCCCCAGCATTTT. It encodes CASSRSGTGYSNQPQHF.

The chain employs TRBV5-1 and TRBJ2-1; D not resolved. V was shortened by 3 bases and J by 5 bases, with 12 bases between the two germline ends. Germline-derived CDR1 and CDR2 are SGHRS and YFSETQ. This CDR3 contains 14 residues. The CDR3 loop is CASSSQSRNNEQFF. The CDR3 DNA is TGCGCCAGCAGCTCACAATCCCGAAACAATGAGCAGTTCTTC.

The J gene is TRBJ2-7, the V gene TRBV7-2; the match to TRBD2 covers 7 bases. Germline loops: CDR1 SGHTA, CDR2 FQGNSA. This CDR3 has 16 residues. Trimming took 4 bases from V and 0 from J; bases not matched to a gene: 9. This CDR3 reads CASSWVGSGVSYEQYF. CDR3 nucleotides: TGTGCCAGCAGCTGGGTTGGAAGCGGGGTCTCCTACGAGCAGTACTTC. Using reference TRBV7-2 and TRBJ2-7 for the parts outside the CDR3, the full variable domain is GAGVSQSPSNKVTEKGKDVELRCDPISGHTALYWYRQSLGQGLEFLIYFQGNSAPDKSGLPSDRFSAERTGGSVSTLTIQRTQQEDSAVYLCASSWVGSGVSYEQYFGPGTRLTVT.

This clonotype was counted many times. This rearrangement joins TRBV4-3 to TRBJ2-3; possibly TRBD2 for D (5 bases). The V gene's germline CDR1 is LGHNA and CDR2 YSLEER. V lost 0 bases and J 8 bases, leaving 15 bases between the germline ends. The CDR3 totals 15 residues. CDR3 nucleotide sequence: TGCGCCAGCAGCCAAGATCGAACTAGTCTTTTTACGCAGTATTTT. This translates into CASSQDRTSLFTQYF.

This CDR3 is CATSRDLGAGGEQYF. The CDR3 DNA is TGTGCCACCAGCAGAGATCTCGGGGCAGGCGGGGAGCAGTACTTC. The V and J genes are TRBV15 and TRBJ2-7, with D perhaps assigned TRBD1 or TRBD2 (5 bases each). CDR1 is LNHNV, CDR2 YYDKDF, per germline (reference sequence). Trimming pared 0 bases from V and 7 bases from J, leaving 16 bases between. The CDR3 extends over 15 amino acids.

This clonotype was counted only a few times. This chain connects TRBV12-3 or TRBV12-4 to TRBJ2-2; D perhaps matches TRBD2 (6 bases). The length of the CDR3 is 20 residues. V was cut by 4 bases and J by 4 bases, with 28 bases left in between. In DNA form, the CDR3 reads TGTGCCAGCAGTTCTTTCCCCCCCTCTGGGGTCCAGGGAGGCACCGGGGAGCTGTTTTTT. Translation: CASSSFPPSGVQGGTGELFF.

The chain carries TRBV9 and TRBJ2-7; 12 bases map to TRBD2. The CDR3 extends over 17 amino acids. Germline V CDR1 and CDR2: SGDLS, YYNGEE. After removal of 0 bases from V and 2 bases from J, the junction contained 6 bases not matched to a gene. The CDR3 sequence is CASSVATSGRSAYEQYF. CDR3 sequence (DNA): TGTGCCAGCAGCGTAGCAACTAGCGGGAGGTCGGCCTACGAGCAGTACTTC.

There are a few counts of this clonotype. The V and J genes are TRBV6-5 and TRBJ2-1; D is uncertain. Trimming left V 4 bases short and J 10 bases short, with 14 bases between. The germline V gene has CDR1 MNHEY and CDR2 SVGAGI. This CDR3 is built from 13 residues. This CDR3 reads CASSSPDRSEQFF. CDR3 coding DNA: TGTGCCAGCAGTTCCCCGGACCGGTCCGAGCAGTTCTTC.

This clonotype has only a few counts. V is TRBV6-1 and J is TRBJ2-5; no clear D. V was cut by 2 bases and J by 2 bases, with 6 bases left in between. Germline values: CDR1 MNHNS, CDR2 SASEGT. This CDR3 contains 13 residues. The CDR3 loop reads CASSENEQETQYF. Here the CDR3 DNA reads TGTGCCAGCAGTGAAAACGAACAAGAGACCCAGTACTTC.